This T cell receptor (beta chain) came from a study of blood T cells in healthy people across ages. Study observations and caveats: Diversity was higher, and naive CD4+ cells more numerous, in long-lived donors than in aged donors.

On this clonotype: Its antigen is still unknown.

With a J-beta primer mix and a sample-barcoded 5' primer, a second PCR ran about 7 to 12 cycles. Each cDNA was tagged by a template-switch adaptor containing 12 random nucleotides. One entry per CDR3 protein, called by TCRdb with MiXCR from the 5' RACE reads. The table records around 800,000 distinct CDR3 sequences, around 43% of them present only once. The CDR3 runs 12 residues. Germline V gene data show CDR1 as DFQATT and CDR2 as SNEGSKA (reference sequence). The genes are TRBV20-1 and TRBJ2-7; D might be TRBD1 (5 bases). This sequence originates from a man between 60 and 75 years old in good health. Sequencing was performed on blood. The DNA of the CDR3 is TGCAGCAGACAGAAAAGTTCCTACGAGCAGTACTTC. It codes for CSRQKSSYEQYF.